The rows below give T cell receptor beta chains drawn from one sample of a study of blood T cell repertoires in COVID-19. TCRdb's table, derived via immunoSEQ multiplex PCR, lists solely in-frame clones and lacks some. Here the sample spans some 270,000 clones, 88% being singletons. The sequencing input was PBMCs or T cells enriched from blood (not recorded which). The receptors here all came from a middle-aged woman who had been exposed to COVID-19. Both conserved end residues are part of each CDR3. Each record gives: clone size, V gene, J gene, D gene, CDR3 DNA, CDR3 protein. A D gene is named only where the DNA matches it firmly. For some rows the clone size is stated as once, few or many, or as a class when expanded; others skip it.

abundance: NA; v_gene: TRBV5-1; j_gene: TRBJ2-1; d_gene: NA; CDR3nt: TGTGCCAGCAGCTCCAAGGGTTGGGGTGGCGGGCACAATGAGCAGTTCTTC; CDR3aa: CASSSKGWGGGHNEQFF
abundance: NA; v_gene: TRBV5-1; j_gene: TRBJ2-3; d_gene: NA; CDR3nt: TGCGCCAGCAGCTCTGATTCCAGGGGTAGGGATACGCAATATTTT; CDR3aa: CASSSDSRGRDTQYF
abundance: NA; v_gene: TRBV30; j_gene: TRBJ1-2; d_gene: NA; CDR3nt: TGTGCCTGGAGTCCACGGGGTTTCTATGGCTACACCTTC; CDR3aa: CAWSPRGFYGYTF
abundance: NA; v_gene: TRBV28; j_gene: TRBJ2-4; d_gene: TRBD1; CDR3nt: TGTGCCAGCAGTTTAAGGATTAGAGCCAGGGGGCCCCAAAACATTCAGTACTTC; CDR3aa: CASSLRIRARGPQNIQYF
abundance: NA; v_gene: TRBV11-2; j_gene: TRBJ2-2; d_gene: NA; CDR3nt: TGTGCCAGCAGTCGATACAGCACCGGGGAGCTGTTTTTT; CDR3aa: CASSRYSTGELFF
abundance: once; v_gene: TRBV28; j_gene: TRBJ2-2; d_gene: TRBD1; CDR3nt: TGTGCCAGCGGACAGGGGAACACCGGGGAGCTGTTTTTT; CDR3aa: CASGQGNTGELFF
abundance: NA; v_gene: TRBV7-2; j_gene: TRBJ1-3; d_gene: NA; CDR3nt: TGTGCCAGCAGCCCCCCTTTCGGCGGCTCTGGAAACACCATATATTTT; CDR3aa: CASSPPFGGSGNTIYF
abundance: NA; v_gene: TRBV4-3; j_gene: TRBJ2-3; d_gene: TRBD2; CDR3nt: TGCGCCAGCAGCCTTACACCGCGGGGGGCGCTCACAGATACGCAGTATTTT; CDR3aa: CASSLTPRGALTDTQYF
abundance: NA; v_gene: TRBV27; j_gene: TRBJ1-2; d_gene: TRBD1; CDR3nt: TGTGCCAGCAGTCAACAGGGGGCGTCTAATGGCTACACCTTC; CDR3aa: CASSQQGASNGYTF
abundance: NA; v_gene: TRBV5-4; j_gene: TRBJ2-3; d_gene: TRBD2; CDR3nt: TGTGCCAGCAGCTTGGAAGTTAGGGAGGGGCTTACGCAGTATTTT; CDR3aa: CASSLEVREGLTQYF